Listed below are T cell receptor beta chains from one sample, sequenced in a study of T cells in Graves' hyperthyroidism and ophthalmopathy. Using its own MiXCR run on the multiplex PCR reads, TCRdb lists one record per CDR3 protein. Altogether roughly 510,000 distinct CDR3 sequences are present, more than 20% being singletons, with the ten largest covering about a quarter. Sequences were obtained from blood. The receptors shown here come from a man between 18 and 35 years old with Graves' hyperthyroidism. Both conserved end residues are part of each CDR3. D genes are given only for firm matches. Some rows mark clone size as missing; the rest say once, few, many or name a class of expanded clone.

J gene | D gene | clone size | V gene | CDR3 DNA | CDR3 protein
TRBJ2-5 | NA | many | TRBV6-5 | TGTGCCAGCAGTTCTCGGCCGGTCCAAGAGACCCAGTACTTC | CASSSRPVQETQYF
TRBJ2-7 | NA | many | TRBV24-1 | TGTGCCACCAGTGCGTCACAGGCAGGCGCCTACGAGCAGTACTTC | CATSASQAGAYEQYF
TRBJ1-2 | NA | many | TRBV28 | TGTGCCAGCAGTCCTTGGACCGCTGGCTACACCTTC | CASSPWTAGYTF
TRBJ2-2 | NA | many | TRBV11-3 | TGTGCCAGCAGCTTAGATCTCAACACCGGGGAGCCGTTTTTT | CASSLDLNTGEPFF
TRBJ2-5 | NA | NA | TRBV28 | TGTGCCAGCAGTTCTCTCATGTTCCAGATGAGATCAGAAGAGACCCAGTACTTC | CASSSLMFQMRSEETQYF
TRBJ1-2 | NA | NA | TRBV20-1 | TGCAGTGCTAGAGACGGGGACGGGCCCTATGGCTACACCTTC | CSARDGDGPYGYTF
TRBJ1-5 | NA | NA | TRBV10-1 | TGCGCCAGCATACCTGACAGGAAGGGCAATCAGCCCCAGCATTTT | CASIPDRKGNQPQHF
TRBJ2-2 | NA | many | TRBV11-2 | TGTGCCAGCAGCTTCGACAGTCCCGGGGAGCTGTTTTTT | CASSFDSPGELFF
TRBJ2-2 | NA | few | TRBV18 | TGTGCCAGCTCACCACCGTCAACCGACACCGGGGAGCTGTTTTTT | CASSPPSTDTGELFF
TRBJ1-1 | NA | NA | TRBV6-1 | TGTGCCAGCAGTCCAAACCCAGGGGACGGGGGTGAAGCTTTCTTT | CASSPNPGDGGEAFF
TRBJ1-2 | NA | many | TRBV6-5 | TGTGCCAGCGGGGGGAGGACCCGCTATGGCTACACCTTC | CASGGRTRYGYTF
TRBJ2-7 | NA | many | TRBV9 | TGTGCCAGCAGCGTAGTCGAACAGGGAGCGGGCGAGCAGTACTTC | CASSVVEQGAGEQYF
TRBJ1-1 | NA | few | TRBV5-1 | TGCGCCAGCAGCTTGGAGGTCCCCAAAAGAGCTGAAGCTTTCTTT | CASSLEVPKRAEAFF
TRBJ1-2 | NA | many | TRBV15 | TGTGCCACCAGCAGAGATGCAAGCTTCTATGGCTACACCTTC | CATSRDASFYGYTF
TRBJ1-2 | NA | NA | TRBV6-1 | TGTGCCAGCAGTGATTCGGTGTATGGCTACACCTTC | CASSDSVYGYTF
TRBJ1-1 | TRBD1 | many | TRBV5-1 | TGCGCCAGCAGCGGGGGCCGGACAGGTTTAACTGAAGCTTTCTTT | CASSGGRTGLTEAFF
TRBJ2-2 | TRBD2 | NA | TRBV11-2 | TGTGCCAGCAGCCCCGTCAGACTAGCGGGGAGCACCGGGGAGCTGTTTTTT | CASSPVRLAGSTGELFF
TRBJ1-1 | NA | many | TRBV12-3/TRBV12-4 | TGTGCCAGCAGTTCCTCGGACTTGAACACTGAAGCTTTCTTT | CASSSSDLNTEAFF
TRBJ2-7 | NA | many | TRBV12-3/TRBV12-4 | NA | CASSLVGGGAVF
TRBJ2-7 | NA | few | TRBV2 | TGTGCCAGCATCCCCCCCTTCACCTACGAGCAGTACTTC | CASIPPFTYEQYF
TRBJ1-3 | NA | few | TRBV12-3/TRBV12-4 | TGTGCCAGCAGTTCCCAAGGGAATGAAGTAAACACCATATATTTT | CASSSQGNEVNTIYF
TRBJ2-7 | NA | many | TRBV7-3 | TGTGCCAGCAGCCTCCGGGACGGTGGCGAGCAGTACTTC | CASSLRDGGEQYF